This T cell receptor (beta chain) originates from a study of blood T cell repertoires in COVID-19. Overall study: Collection of acute and convalescent COVID-19 samples took place in the United States, Italy and Spain. PBMCs, B-cell-depleted T cells, or T cells provided the cDNA or gDNA that made up the material.

V was pared by 0 bases and J by 0 bases, with 7 bases between. Looked up from germline, CDR1 is SGDLS and CDR2 is YYNGEE. There are 14 residues in the CDR3. Authors' processing steps: How many nucleated cells were present was estimated from reference gene primer amplification. TCRdb keeps only in-frame clones here, not all; method: immunoSEQ multiplex PCR. Clone size and V and J calls were adopted from that table, with D and trimming inferred from the DNA. The repertoire holds about 36,000 clones, with around four fifths as singletons. This clone appeared once. The specimen was peripheral blood. V gene TRBV9 combines with J gene TRBJ2-7; a possible D gene is TRBD2 (6 bases). The sequence came from a man aged 60 to 75 with acute or convalescent COVID-19. CDR3 amino acids: CASSVGGLSYEQYF. DNA for the CDR3: TGTGCCAGCAGCGTAGGGGGACTCTCCTACGAGCAGTACTTC.